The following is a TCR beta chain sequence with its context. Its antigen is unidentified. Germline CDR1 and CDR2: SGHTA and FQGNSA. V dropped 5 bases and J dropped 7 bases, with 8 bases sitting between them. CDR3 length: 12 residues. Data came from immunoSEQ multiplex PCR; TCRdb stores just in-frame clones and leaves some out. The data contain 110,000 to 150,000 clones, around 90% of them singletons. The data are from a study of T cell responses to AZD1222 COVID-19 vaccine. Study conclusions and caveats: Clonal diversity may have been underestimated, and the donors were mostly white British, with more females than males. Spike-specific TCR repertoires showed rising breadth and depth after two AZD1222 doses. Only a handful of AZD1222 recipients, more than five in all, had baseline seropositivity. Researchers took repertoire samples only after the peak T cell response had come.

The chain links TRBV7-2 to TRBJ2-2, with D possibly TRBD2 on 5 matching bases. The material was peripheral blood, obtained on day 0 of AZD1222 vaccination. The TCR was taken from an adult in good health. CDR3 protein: CASSVRGGELFF. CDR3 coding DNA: TGTGCCAGCAGCGTACGGGGCGGGGAGCTGTTTTTT.